This entry lists 26 T cell receptor beta chains sequenced from one sample in a study of immune evolution from preneoplasia to lung adenocarcinoma. Repertoires were generated with immunoSEQ multiplex PCR, while TCRdb's copy carries only in-frame clones and drops some. The profile shows tens of thousands of clones, around 80% of them singletons. The sequenced material came from FFPE invasive lung adenocarcinoma tissue. Source of these receptors: a person in their sixties with lung adenocarcinoma.

The V gene is TRBV28, the J gene TRBJ2-1; 9 bases map to TRBD2. V lost 3 bases and J lost 7; bases outside the gene matches: 4. The CDR3 runs 14 residues. Germline V gene data show CDR1 as MDHEN and CDR2 as SYDVKM. This CDR3 is CASSFSGSLNEQFF. CDR3 DNA sequence: TGTGCCAGCAGTTTTAGCGGGAGTTTGAATGAGCAGTTCTTC. Supplemented by reference TRBV28 and TRBJ2-1, the full variable domain reads DVKVTQSSRYLVKRTGEKVFLECVQDMDHENMFWYRQDPGLGLRLIYFSYDVKMKEKGDIPEGYSVSREKKERFSLILESASTNQTSMYLCASSFSGSLNEQFFGPGTRLTVL.

The chain recombines TRBV4-2 with TRBJ1-1, with 7 bases lining up with TRBD1. Germline CDR1 LGHNA, CDR2 YNFKEQ. The CDR3 is made up of 16 amino acids. The junction had 8 bases not matched to a gene; V was cut back by 1 base and J by 3 bases. CDR3 amino acids: CASSQAVPDRDTEAFF. In nucleotides, the CDR3 is TGTGCCAGCAGCCAAGCTGTGCCAGACAGGGACACTGAAGCTTTCTTT.

The chain employs TRBV27 and TRBJ2-7; D is possibly TRBD1 (6 bases). The CDR3 spans 15 residues. V was cut by 6 bases and J by 0 bases, with 15 bases left in between. Germline CDR1 reads MNHEY; CDR2 reads SMNVEV (reference sequence). This chain's CDR3 is CASSLGAGDSYEQYF. The CDR3 DNA reads TGTGCCAGCAGCCTCGGGGCAGGGGACTCCTACGAGCAGTACTTC.

The chain joins TRBV7-2 to TRBJ1-2, with D perhaps TRBD1 (5 bases). The CDR3 extends over 15 amino acids. In germline, CDR1 is SGHTA, CDR2 FQGNSA. V lost 5 bases, J lost 3 bases, and 16 bases lay in between. CDR3 in amino acids: CASSLGGAVDYGYTF. The CDR3 nucleotides are TGTGCCAGCAGCCTGGGAGGGGCGGTCGACTATGGCTACACCTTC. Based on the CDR3 plus reference TRBV7-2 and TRBJ1-2, the full variable domain is GAGVSQSPSNKVTEKGKDVELRCDPISGHTALYWYRQSLGQGLEFLIYFQGNSAPDKSGLPSDRFSAERTGGSVSTLTIQRTQQEDSAVYLCASSLGGAVDYGYTFGSGTRLTVV.

This chain connects TRBV11-2 to TRBJ1-1; D call uncertain. This CDR3 region has 14 residues. Trimming shortened V by 3 bases and J by 0 bases, and 8 bases separated the two germline ends. In germline, CDR1 is SGHAT, CDR2 FQNNGV. The CDR3 here is CASSFDHMNTEAFF. CDR3 in DNA: TGTGCCAGCAGCTTCGATCACATGAACACTGAAGCTTTCTTT.

This clone is a singleton in its sample. V is TRBV4-2 and J is TRBJ2-5; TRBD1 aligns across 10 bases. The CDR3 loop spans 14 amino acids. Germline V gives CDR1 LGHNA, CDR2 YNFKEQ. V shed 5 bases and J 4 bases; nucleotides not matched to a gene: 4. The CDR3 DNA follows: TGTGCCAGCAGCGGCCGGGACAGGGGAGAGACCCAGTACTTC. It encodes CASSGRDRGETQYF.

This clone was counted a single time. The chain recombines TRBV6-1 with TRBJ1-2; D is perhaps TRBD1 (6 bases). Germline CDR1 reads MNHNS; CDR2 reads SASEGT. Trimming stripped 6 bases from V and 5 bases from J, with 16 bases between. CDR3 length: 14 residues. The CDR3: CASREPGQTYGYTF. CDR3 in DNA: TGTGCCAGCAGGGAACCGGGACAAACTTATGGCTACACCTTC.

V is TRBV30 and J is TRBJ2-1; 13 positions match TRBD2. Germline CDR1 and CDR2: GTSNPN and SVGIG (reference sequence). Trimming removed 2 bases from V and 8 bases from J; junction bases left unmatched: 9. The CDR3 extends over 16 amino acids. The CDR3 region is CAWSTLGTSGNDEQFF. CDR3 DNA: TGTGCCTGGAGTACTTTGGGGACTAGCGGGAACGATGAGCAGTTCTTC.

The CDR3 reads CASSDRYEQYF. The CDR3 coding sequence is TGTGCCAGCAGTGACCGATACGAGCAGTACTTC. The chain combines TRBV6-1 with TRBJ2-7; unclear D gene. CDR1 and CDR2 from the germline V gene are MNHNS and SASEGT. V lost 3 bases to trimming and J lost 4 bases, with 4 bases between them. CDR3 size: 11 residues.

The chain carries TRBV19 and TRBJ1-5, with 7 bases aligning to TRBD1. The CDR3 extends over 17 amino acids. With V trimmed by 6 bases and J by 1 base, 12 bases remained unmatched. CDR1 and CDR2 (germline): LNHDA, SQIVND (reference sequence). In DNA, the CDR3 is TGTGCCAGTAGCTTATACAGGGGAAGGCAGAGCAATCAGCCCCAGCATTTT. Its translation is CASSLYRGRQSNQPQHF.

The rearrangement joins TRBV7-2 to TRBJ1-1, with unresolved D. This CDR3 region has 14 residues. The germline gives CDR1 SGHTA, CDR2 FQGNSA. V lost 6 bases and J 1 base, leaving 12 bases between the germline ends. CDR3 in DNA: TGTGCCAGCAGTGTGGTGTTAGCGAACACTGAAGCTTTCTTT. It translates to CASSVVLANTEAFF.

This chain connects TRBV19 to TRBJ2-3, with 14 bases matching TRBD2. Germline CDR1 reads LNHDA; CDR2 reads SQIVND (reference sequence). With 10 bases clipped from V and 3 bases from J, the junction kept 12 bases outside the gene matches. The CDR3 contains 17 residues. CDR3 region: CATNGFRTSGRTDTQYF. In nucleotides, the CDR3 is TGTGCCACTAATGGATTTCGGACTAGCGGGAGGACAGATACGCAGTATTTT.

V gene TRBV18 combines with J gene TRBJ2-2; possible D gene TRBD1, 6 bases. Germline V lookup: CDR1 KGHSH, CDR2 LQKENI. The CDR3 is 14 amino acids. Trimming took off 8 bases at V and 7 bases at J, with 17 bases between the two ends. DNA of the CDR3: TGTGCCAGCCTCCAGACAGGCGAGGTCGGGGAGCTGTTTTTT. Amino acids: CASLQTGEVGELFF.

The chain joins TRBV5-4 to TRBJ2-1, with D unclear. With 0 bases removed from V and 10 bases from J, the gap between germline ends came to 11 bases. This CDR3 has 13 residues. CDR1 and CDR2 (germline): SGHNT, YYREEE (reference sequence). DNA for the CDR3: TGTGCCAGCAGCTTGGACCAACTCGGGGAGCAGTTCTTC. As protein: CASSLDQLGEQFF.

V and J are TRBV28 and TRBJ2-3; 9 bases align to TRBD2. In germline, CDR1 is MDHEN, CDR2 SYDVKM. The CDR3 covers 16 residues. Trimming removed 2 bases from V and 4 bases from J; junction bases left unmatched: 7. The CDR3 region has the DNA TGTGCCAGCAGTTTAACAAGACTAGCGGATTCAGATACGCAGTATTTT. Its translation is CASSLTRLADSDTQYF. Variable domain in full (rest from reference TRBV28 and TRBJ2-3): DVKVTQSSRYLVKRTGEKVFLECVQDMDHENMFWYRQDPGLGLRLIYFSYDVKMKEKGDIPEGYSVSREKKERFSLILESASTNQTSMYLCASSLTRLADSDTQYFGPGTRLTVL.

This clone was seen more than once but under ten times. This sequence joins TRBV20-1 and TRBJ2-5, with D unclear. Trimming left V 3 bases short and J 4 bases short, with 6 bases between. The CDR3 loop spans 11 amino acids. Per the germline V gene, CDR1 is DFQATT and CDR2 is SNEGSKA (reference sequence). The CDR3 here is CSASPGETQYF. CDR3 coding DNA: TGCAGTGCTAGCCCAGGAGAGACCCAGTACTTC.

The chain has TRBV7-3 and TRBJ2-3, with 9 bases identical to TRBD2. From germline, CDR1 is SGHTA and CDR2 FQGTGA. The CDR3 contains 17 residues. V lost 4 bases and J lost 1; bases outside the gene matches: 9. CDR3 residues: CASSSPQAGGGTDTQYF. The CDR3 bases are TGTGCCAGCAGCTCCCCCCAAGCGGGGGGAGGCACAGATACGCAGTATTTT.

The chain employs TRBV12-5 and TRBJ2-5; TRBD2 might be the D (5 bases). From germline, CDR1 is LGHNT and CDR2 FRNRAP. V lost 2 bases and J 5 bases, leaving 12 bases between the germline ends. The CDR3 totals 14 residues. The CDR3 DNA is TGTGCTAGTGGTTTGCTCCCGAGGAGGGAGACCCAGTACTTC. This encodes CASGLLPRRETQYF.

V gene TRBV5-1 combines with J gene TRBJ2-1; maybe TRBD2 (6 bases). With 4 bases removed from V and 6 bases from J, the gap between germline ends came to 14 bases. The CDR3 is made up of 14 amino acids. Germline V lookup: CDR1 SGHRS, CDR2 YFSETQ. The CDR3 DNA is TGCGCCAGCAGCCTAGCGTCCCCGGGCAATGAGCAGTTCTTC. Its translation is CASSLASPGNEQFF.

The chain carries TRBV4-1 and TRBJ2-3, with TRBD2 identical over 8 bases. Germline values: CDR1 MGHRA, CDR2 YSYEKL. The CDR3 consists of 13 residues. J was trimmed by 11 bases and V by 4 bases; bases with no gene match: 8. CDR3 loop: CASSLRAGAEQYF. CDR3 sequence (DNA): TGCGCCAGCAGCCTCCGAGCGGGAGCGGAGCAGTATTTT.

The V gene is TRBV5-1, the J gene TRBJ1-5; D ambiguous. Germline CDR1 SGHRS, CDR2 YFSETQ. CDR3 length equals 15 residues. V was trimmed by 4 bases and J by 6 bases, leaving 17 bases between them. The chain's CDR3 is CASSPAGEVGQPQHF. CDR3 coding DNA: TGCGCCAGCAGCCCCGCTGGGGAGGTCGGTCAGCCCCAGCATTTT.

The gene calls are TRBV5-1 and TRBJ1-5; D gene unclear. The CDR3 sequence is 16 residues long. Germline V gene sequence: CDR1 SGHRS, CDR2 YFSETQ. The V gene lost 3 bases and the J gene lost 0 bases, with 13 bases spanning the gap. As DNA, the CDR3 is TGCGCCAGCAGCTCCGGACGGCCGGATAGCAATCAGCCCCAGCATTTT. Translated: CASSSGRPDSNQPQHF.

This clone was picked up a small number of times. This rearrangement joins TRBV5-1 to TRBJ2-3; D remains unclear. The CDR3 loop spans 14 amino acids. Germline V gives CDR1 SGHRS, CDR2 YFSETQ. Between the trimmed V and J ends, which lost 7 bases and 2 bases, there was a span of 14 bases. DNA of the CDR3: TGCGCCAGCTCCTGGCTCTCGATCACAGATACGCAGTATTTT. This encodes CASSWLSITDTQYF.

V is TRBV28 and J is TRBJ1-4; D unclear. The germline V gene has CDR1 MDHEN and CDR2 SYDVKM. The CDR3 loop spans 14 amino acids. V was cut by 3 bases and J by 3 bases, with 8 bases left in between. CDR3 loop: CASSFPGPNEKLFF. The DNA of the CDR3 is TGTGCCAGCAGTTTTCCCGGGCCTAATGAAAAACTGTTTTTT.

The chain employs TRBV30 and TRBJ2-3, with 8 bases that match TRBD1. V lost 0 bases, J lost 9 bases, and 8 bases stayed unmatched. CDR1 and CDR2 from the germline V gene are GTSNPN and SVGIG (reference sequence). This CDR3 region has 14 residues. The CDR3 is CAWSVSQGASTQYF. In DNA form, the CDR3 reads TGTGCCTGGAGTGTGAGCCAGGGGGCGAGCACGCAGTATTTT.

With regard to this clone: Compared with germline, one end of the junction differs, possibly owing to a read error. V gene TRBV9 combines with J gene TRBJ1-2; 9 bases are a match to TRBD1. The CDR3 spans 17 residues. CDR1 SGDLS and CDR2 YYNGEE come from the germline V gene. The CDR3 coding sequence is TGTACCAGCAGCCCCGTCCCGGGACAGGGTTCCCAGGGGGGCTACACCTTC. Translation: CTSSPVPGQGSQGGYTF.